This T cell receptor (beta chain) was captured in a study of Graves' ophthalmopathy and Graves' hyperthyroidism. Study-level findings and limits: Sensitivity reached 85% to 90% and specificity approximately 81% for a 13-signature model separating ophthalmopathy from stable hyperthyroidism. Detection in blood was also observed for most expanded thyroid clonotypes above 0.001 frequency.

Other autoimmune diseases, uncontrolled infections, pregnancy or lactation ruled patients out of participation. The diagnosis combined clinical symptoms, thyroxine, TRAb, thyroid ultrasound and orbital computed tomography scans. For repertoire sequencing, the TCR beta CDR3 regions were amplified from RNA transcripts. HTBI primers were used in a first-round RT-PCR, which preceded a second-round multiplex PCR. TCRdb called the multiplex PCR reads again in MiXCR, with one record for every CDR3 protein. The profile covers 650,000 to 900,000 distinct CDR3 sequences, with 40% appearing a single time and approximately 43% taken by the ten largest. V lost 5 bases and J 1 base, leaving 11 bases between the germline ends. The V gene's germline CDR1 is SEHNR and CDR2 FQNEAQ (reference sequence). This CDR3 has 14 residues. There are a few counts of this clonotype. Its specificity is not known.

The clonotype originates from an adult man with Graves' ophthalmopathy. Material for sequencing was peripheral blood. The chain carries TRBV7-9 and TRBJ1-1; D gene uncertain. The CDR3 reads CASSPLGSNTEAFF. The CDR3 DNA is TGTGCCAGCAGCCCTCTTGGATCGAACACTGAAGCTTTCTTT.